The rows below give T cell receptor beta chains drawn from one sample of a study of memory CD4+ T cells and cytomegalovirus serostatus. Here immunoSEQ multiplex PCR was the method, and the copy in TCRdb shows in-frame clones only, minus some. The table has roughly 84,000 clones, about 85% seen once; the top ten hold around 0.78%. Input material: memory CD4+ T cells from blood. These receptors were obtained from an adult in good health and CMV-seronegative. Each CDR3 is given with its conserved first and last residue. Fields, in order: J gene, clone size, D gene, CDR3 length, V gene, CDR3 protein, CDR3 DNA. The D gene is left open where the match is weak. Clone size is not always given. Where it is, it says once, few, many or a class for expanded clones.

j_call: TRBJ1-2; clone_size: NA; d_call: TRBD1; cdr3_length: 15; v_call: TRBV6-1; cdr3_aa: CASNEWLDRGDGYTF; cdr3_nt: TGTGCCAGCAATGAATGGTTGGACAGGGGTGATGGCTACACCTTC
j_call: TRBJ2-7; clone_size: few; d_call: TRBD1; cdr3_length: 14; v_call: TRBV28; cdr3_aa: CASLTDRDSYEQYF; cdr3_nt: TGTGCCAGCCTAACGGACAGGGACTCCTACGAGCAGTACTTC
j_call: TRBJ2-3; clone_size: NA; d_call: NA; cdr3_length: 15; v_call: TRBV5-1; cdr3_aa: CASSLGVGSTDTQYF; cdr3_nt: TGCGCCAGCAGCTTGGGGGTAGGAAGCACAGATACGCAGTATTTT
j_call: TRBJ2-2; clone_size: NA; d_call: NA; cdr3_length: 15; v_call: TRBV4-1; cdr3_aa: CASSQGAGFAGELFF; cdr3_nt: TGCGCCAGCAGCCAGGGTGCAGGGTTCGCCGGGGAGCTGTTTTTT
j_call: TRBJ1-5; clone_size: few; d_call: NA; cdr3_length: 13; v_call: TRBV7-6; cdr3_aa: CASSSENNQPQHF; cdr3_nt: TGTGCCAGCAGCTCCGAGAACAATCAGCCCCAGCATTTT
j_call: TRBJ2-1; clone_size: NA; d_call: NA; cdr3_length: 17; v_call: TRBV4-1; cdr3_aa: CASSQDRRLEGSDEQFF; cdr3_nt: TGCGCCAGCAGCCAAGATCGCCGACTAGAAGGGAGTGATGAGCAGTTCTTC
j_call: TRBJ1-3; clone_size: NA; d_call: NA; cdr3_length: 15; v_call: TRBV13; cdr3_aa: CASSLGGRSQNTIYF; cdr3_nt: TGTGCCAGCAGCTTAGGGGGACGGAGTCAAAACACCATATATTTT
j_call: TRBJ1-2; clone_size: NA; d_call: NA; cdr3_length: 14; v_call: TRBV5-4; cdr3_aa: CASSLVAGRDGYTF; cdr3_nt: TGTGCCAGCAGCTTGGTGGCAGGGAGGGATGGCTACACCTTC
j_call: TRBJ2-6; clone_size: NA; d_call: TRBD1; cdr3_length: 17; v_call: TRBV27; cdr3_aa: CASSFRLGQAVANVLTF; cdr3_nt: TGTGCCAGCAGTTTTCGACTTGGACAGGCTGTGGCCAACGTCCTGACTTTC
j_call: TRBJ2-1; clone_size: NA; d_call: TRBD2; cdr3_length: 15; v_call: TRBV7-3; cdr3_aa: CASSGASGAGVEQFF; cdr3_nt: TGTGCCAGCAGCGGCGCTAGCGGCGCTGGGGTTGAGCAGTTCTTC
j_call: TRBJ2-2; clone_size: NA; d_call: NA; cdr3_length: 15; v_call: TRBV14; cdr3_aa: CASSQDFWGTGELFF; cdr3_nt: TGTGCCAGCAGCCAAGATTTTTGGGGAACCGGGGAGCTGTTTTTT
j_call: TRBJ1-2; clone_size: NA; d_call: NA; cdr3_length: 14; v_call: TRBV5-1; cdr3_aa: CASSLDNSNHGYTF; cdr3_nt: TGCGCCAGCAGCTTGGACAACTCAAACCATGGCTACACCTTC
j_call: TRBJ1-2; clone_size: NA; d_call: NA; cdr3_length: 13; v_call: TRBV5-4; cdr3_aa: CASSPTVNYGYTF; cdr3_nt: TGTGCCAGCAGCCCTACAGTAAACTATGGCTACACCTTC
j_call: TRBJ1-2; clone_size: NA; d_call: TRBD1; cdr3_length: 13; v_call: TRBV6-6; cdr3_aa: CASSRQGAAGYTF; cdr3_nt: TGTGCCAGCAGTAGACAGGGGGCGGCCGGCTACACCTTC
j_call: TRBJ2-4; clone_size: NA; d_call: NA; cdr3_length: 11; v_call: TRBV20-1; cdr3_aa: CSASSAGLQYF; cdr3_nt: TGCAGTGCCAGTAGCGCGGGGCTTCAGTACTTC
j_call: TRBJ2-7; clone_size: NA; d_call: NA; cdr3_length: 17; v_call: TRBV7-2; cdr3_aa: CASSLAFDRLGGYEQYF; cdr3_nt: TGTGCCAGCAGCTTAGCCTTCGACAGGCTCGGGGGCTACGAGCAGTACTTC
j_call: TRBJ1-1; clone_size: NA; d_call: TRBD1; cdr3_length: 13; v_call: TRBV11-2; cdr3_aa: CASSLGSQGASFF; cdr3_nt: TGTGCCAGCAGCTTAGGATCCCAGGGGGCGTCTTTCTTT
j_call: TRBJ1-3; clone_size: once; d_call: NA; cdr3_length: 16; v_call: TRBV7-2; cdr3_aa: CASSLLPGAPGNTIYF; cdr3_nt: TGTGCCAGCAGCTTACTTCCAGGGGCTCCGGGAAACACCATATATTTT
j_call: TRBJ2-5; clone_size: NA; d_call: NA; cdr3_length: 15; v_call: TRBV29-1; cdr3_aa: CSVDIDRRARETQYF; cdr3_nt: TGCAGCGTTGATATTGATCGCAGGGCCCGAGAGACCCAGTACTTC
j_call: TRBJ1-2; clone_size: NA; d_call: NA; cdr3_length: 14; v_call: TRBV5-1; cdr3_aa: CASSTQGRNYGYTF; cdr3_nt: TGCGCCAGCAGCACGCAGGGGAGGAACTATGGCTACACCTTC
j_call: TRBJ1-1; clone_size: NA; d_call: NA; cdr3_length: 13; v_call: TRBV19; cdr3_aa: CASSTTVNTEAFF; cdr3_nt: TGTGCCAGTAGTACGACAGTGAACACTGAAGCTTTCTTT
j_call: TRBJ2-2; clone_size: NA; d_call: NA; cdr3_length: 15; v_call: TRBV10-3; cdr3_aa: CAISVGTTFTGELFF; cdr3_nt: TGTGCCATCAGTGTCGGGACAACATTCACCGGGGAGCTGTTTTTT
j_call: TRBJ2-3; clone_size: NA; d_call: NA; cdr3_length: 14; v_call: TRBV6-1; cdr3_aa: CASSRRPYTDTQYF; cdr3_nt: TGTGCCAGCAGTAGGCGTCCCTACACAGATACGCAGTATTTT
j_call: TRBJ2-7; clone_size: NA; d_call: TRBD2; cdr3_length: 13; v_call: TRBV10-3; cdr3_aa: CAISGTSGYEQYF; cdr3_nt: TGTGCCATCAGTGGGACTAGCGGCTACGAGCAGTACTTC
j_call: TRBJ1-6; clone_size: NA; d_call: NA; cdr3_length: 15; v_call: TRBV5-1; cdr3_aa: CASSPGAGGGSPLHF; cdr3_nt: TGCGCCAGCAGCCCGGGGGCAGGAGGGGGTTCACCCCTCCACTTT
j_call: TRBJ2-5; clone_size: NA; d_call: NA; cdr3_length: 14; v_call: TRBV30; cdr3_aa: CAWRVVGSQETQYF; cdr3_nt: TGTGCCTGGAGAGTAGTGGGTTCCCAAGAGACCCAGTACTTC
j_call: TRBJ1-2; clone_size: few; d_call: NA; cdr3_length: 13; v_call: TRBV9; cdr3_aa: CASSVDGLYGYTF; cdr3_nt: TGTGCCAGCAGCGTCGACGGTTTATATGGCTACACCTTC
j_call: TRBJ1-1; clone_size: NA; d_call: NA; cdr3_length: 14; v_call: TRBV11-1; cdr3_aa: CASSVLGARTEAFF; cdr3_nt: TGTGCCAGCAGCGTTCTCGGGGCGCGCACTGAAGCTTTCTTT
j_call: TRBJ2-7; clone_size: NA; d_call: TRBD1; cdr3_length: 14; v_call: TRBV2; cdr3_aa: CASRGQLTTYEQYF; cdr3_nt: TGTGCCAGCCGGGGACAGCTTACGACCTACGAGCAGTACTTC
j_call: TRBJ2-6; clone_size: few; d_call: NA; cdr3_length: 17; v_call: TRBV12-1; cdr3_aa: CASSAGTATSGANVLTF; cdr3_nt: TGTGCCAGCAGCGCCGGGACAGCTACCTCTGGGGCCAACGTCCTGACTTTC
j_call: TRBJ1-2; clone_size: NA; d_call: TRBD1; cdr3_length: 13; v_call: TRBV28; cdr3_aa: CASSSDRGSGYTF; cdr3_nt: TGTGCCAGCAGTTCGGACAGGGGCAGTGGCTACACCTTC
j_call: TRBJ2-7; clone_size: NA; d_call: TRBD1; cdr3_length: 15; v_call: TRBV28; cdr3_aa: CASKNAGTGVYEQYF; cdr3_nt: TGTGCCAGTAAGAATGCCGGGACAGGGGTCTACGAGCAGTACTTC
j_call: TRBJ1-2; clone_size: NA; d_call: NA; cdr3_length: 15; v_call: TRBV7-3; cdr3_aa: CASSPTAGLGYGYTF; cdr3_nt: TGTGCCAGCAGCCCCACGGCAGGGCTGGGCTATGGCTACACCTTC
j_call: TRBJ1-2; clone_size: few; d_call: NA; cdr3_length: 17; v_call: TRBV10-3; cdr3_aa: CAISESGLLSSNYGYTF; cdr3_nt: TGTGCCATCAGTGAGTCGGGGCTCTTGAGCTCCAACTATGGCTACACCTTC
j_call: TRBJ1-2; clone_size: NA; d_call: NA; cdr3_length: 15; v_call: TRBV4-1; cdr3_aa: CASSPGTGRAYGYTF; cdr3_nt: TGCGCCAGCAGCCCCGGGACGGGCAGGGCCTATGGCTACACCTTC
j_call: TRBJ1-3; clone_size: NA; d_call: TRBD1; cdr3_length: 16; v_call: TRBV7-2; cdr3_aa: CASSLEGTGVGNTIYF; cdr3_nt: TGTGCCAGCAGCTTAGAGGGGACAGGGGTCGGAAACACCATATATTTT
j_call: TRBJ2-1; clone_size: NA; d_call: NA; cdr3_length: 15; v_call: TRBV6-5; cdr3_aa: CASSYGLVRGNEQFF; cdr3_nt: TGTGCCAGCAGTTACGGACTAGTCAGGGGCAATGAGCAGTTCTTC
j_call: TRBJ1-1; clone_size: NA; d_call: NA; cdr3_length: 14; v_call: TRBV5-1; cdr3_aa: CASSLRVSNTEAFF; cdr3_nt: TGCGCCAGCAGCCTCAGGGTTTCGAACACTGAAGCTTTCTTT
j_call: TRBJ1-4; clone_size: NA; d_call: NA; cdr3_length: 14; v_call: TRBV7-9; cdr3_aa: CASRRRETNEKLFF; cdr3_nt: TGTGCCAGCAGGCGCAGGGAAACTAATGAAAAACTGTTTTTT
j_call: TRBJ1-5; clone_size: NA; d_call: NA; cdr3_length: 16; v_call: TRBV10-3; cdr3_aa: CAISPTGTHSNQPQHF; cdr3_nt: TGTGCCATCAGTCCCACAGGGACTCATAGCAATCAGCCCCAGCATTTT
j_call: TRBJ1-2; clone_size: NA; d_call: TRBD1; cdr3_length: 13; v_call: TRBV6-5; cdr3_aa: CASSLDRGGLGTF; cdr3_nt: TGTGCCAGCAGCCTGGACAGGGGAGGGCTTGGCACCTTC
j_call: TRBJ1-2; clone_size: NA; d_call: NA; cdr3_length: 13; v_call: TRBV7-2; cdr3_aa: CASSLALGDGYTF; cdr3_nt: TGTGCCAGCAGCTTAGCGCTAGGGGATGGCTACACCTTC
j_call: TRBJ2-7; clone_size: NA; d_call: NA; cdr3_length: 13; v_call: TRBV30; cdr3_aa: CAWSVPGIGEQYF; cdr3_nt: TGTGCCTGGAGTGTACCCGGGATCGGCGAGCAGTACTTC
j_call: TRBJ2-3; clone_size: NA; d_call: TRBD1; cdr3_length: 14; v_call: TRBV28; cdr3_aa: CASSRDRLDDTQYF; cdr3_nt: TGTGCCAGCAGTCGGGACAGGTTGGACGATACGCAGTATTTT
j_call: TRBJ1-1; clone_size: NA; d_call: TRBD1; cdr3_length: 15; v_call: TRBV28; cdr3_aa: CASSPTGGVNTEAFF; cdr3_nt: TGTGCCAGCAGTCCGACAGGGGGAGTGAACACTGAAGCTTTCTTT
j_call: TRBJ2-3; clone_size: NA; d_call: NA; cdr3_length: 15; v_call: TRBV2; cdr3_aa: CASSGVGASTDTQYF; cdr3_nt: TGTGCCAGCAGTGGGGTGGGGGCCAGCACAGATACGCAGTATTTT
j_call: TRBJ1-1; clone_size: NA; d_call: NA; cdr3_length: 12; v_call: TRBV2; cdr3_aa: CASRVMNTEAFF; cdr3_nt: TGTGCCAGCAGGGTCATGAACACTGAAGCTTTCTTT
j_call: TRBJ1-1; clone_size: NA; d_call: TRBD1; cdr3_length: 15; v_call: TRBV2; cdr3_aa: CASSDQGQGNTEAFF; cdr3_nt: TGTGCCAGCAGTGACCAGGGACAGGGGAACACTGAAGCTTTCTTT
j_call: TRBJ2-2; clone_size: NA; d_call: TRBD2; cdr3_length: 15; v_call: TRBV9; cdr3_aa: CASSSQRGAVGELFF; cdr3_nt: TGTGCCAGCAGCTCCCAGCGGGGGGCAGTCGGGGAGCTGTTTTTT
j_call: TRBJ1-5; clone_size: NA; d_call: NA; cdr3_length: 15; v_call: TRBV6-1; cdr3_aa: CASSESGQKNQPQHF; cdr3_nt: TGTGCCAGCAGTGAATCGGGGCAGAAAAATCAGCCCCAGCATTTT
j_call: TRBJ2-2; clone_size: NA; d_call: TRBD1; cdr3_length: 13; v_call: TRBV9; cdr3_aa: CASSGGQTGELFF; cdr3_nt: TGTGCCAGCAGCGGGGGACAGACCGGGGAGCTGTTTTTT
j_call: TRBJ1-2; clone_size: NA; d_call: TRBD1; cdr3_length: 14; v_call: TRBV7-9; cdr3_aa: CASSFVEGAGGYTF; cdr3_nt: TGTGCCAGCAGCTTTGTTGAGGGGGCAGGGGGCTACACCTTC
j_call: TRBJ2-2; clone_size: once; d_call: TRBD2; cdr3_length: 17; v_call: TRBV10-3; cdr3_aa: CAISARTSGVNTGELFF; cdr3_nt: TGTGCCATCAGCGCGAGGACTAGCGGGGTAAACACCGGGGAGCTGTTTTTT
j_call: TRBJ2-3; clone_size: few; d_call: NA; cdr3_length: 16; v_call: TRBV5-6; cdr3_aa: CASSLVRTIPRDTQYF; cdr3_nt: TGTGCCAGCAGCTTGGTCAGAACAATCCCTCGAGATACGCAGTATTTT
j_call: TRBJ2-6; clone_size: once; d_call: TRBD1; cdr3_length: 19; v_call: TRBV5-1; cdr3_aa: CASSFGTGGPISGANVLTF; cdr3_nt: TGCGCCAGCAGCTTTGGGACAGGGGGCCCGATCTCTGGGGCCAACGTCCTGACTTTC